This T cell receptor (beta chain) emerged from a study of blood T cell repertoires in COVID-19. For the study at large: The analysed material was cDNA or gDNA that came from T cells, B-cell-depleted T cells, or PBMCs.

The CDR3 contains 12 residues. Trimming removed 9 bases at V and 4 bases at J, with 10 bases between. In the authors' methods: Nucleated cell number was recorded as an estimate derived from reference gene primer amplification. Repertoires were generated with immunoSEQ multiplex PCR, while TCRdb's copy carries only in-frame clones and drops some. V, J and clone size reflect that table, while D and trimming were determined from the DNA. The table has over 200,000 clones, 87% seen once. Enrollees, roughly 18 to 95 years old, lived in around 23 US areas. Recovered status in Cohort 3 required two negative PCRs, clearance, or symptom resolution. This clone was seen just once.

The rearrangement joins TRBV12-3 or TRBV12-4 to TRBJ1-3; perhaps TRBD1 as D (5 bases). The sequence came from a young man who had recovered from COVID-19. Sequencing input: PBMCs or T cells enriched from blood (not recorded which). This chain's CDR3 is CARPGFGNTIYF. DNA for the CDR3: TGTGCCAGGCCAGGGTTCGGAAACACCATATATTTT.